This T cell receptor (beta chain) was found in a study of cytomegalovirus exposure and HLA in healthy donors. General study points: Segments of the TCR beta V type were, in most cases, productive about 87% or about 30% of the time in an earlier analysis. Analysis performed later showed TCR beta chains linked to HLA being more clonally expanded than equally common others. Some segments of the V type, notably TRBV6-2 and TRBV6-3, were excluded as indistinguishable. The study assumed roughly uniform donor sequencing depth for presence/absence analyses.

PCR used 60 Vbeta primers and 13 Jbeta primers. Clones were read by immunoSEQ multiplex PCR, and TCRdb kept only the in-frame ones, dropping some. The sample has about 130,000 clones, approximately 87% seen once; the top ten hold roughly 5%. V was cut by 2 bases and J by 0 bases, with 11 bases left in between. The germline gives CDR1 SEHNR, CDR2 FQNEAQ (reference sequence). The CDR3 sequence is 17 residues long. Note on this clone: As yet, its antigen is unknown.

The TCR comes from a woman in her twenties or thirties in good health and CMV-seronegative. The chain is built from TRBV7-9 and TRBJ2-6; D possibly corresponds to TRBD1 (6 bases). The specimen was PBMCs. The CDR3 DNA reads TGTGCCAGCAGCTTATGGGGGCAGGGCTCTGGGGCCAACGTCCTGACTTTC. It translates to CASSLWGQGSGANVLTF.